The clone carrying this T cell receptor beta chain has a single count. Its antigen is undetermined. The data were obtained in a study of response to subunit inactivated influenza vaccine. CDR1 and CDR2 (germline): SGHRS, YFSETQ. J gave up 5 bases and V 3 bases, and 4 bases lay outside the gene matches. CDR3 length: 14 residues. Study outcomes and limitations: Few additional T cells are recruited per seasonal influenza vaccination, authors suggested.

TCRdb itself ran the RT-PCR reads through MiXCR, one entry per CDR3 protein. The sample holds hundreds of thousands of distinct CDR3 sequences, over 9.5% seen once. The source of this sequence is a man aged 50 or older who received an inactivated influenza vaccine. The chain combines TRBV5-1 with TRBJ2-5; 10 bases are shared with TRBD1. Sequenced material: PBMCs from blood, taken about 40 days after vaccination. The DNA of the CDR3 is TGCGCCAGCAGCTGGGGGACAGGGGCTGAGACCCAGTACTTC. As protein: CASSWGTGAETQYF. The whole variable domain, filled in from reference TRBV5-1 and TRBJ2-5, reads KAGVTQTPRYLIKTRGQQVTLSCSPISGHRSVSWYQQTPGQGLQFLFEYFSETQRNKGNFPGRFSGRQFSNSRSEMNVSTLELGDSALYLCASSWGTGAETQYFGPGTRLLVL.